These 3 T cell receptor beta chains were sequenced from one sample in a study of T cell repertoires in cytomegalovirus infection. TCRdb used MiXCR to reprocess the reads, holding one entry per CDR3 protein. The data contain hundreds of thousands of distinct CDR3 sequences, 30% to 40% of them singletons. Antigens of these TCRs are unknown. Sample: cultured PBMCs, taken from culture after CMV antigen stimulation. The origin of the receptors is a human donor in good health (CMV status not recorded). Some clones in this sample may be carry-over from other donors' samples.

The chain employs TRBV11-3 and TRBJ2-3; a weak D match, TRBD2 (5 bases). The ends were cut back, 6 bases at V and 0 bases at J, with 13 bases in the middle. Germline loops: CDR1 SGHNT, CDR2 YENEEA. The CDR3 is 15 residues long. The CDR3 DNA is TGTGCCAGCAGTATCGGGGTGGTTAGCACAGATACGCAGTATTTT. This encodes CASSIGVVSTDTQYF.

This clonotype came up many times. The rearrangement links TRBV12-3 or TRBV12-4 to TRBJ1-2, with 10 bases matching TRBD1. Trimming at V came to 5 bases and at J to 7 bases, leaving 10 bases not matched to a gene. The CDR3 runs to 15 residues. CDR3 loop: CASSRQGASQVGYTF. CDR3 bases: TGTGCCAGCAGTCGACAGGGGGCGTCACAGGTTGGCTACACCTTC.

This chain uses TRBV7-6 with TRBJ2-1; D is possibly TRBD1 (6 bases). V was clipped by 5 bases and J by 7 bases, with 18 bases between them. This CDR3 contains 15 residues. CDR1 and CDR2 (germline): SGHVS, FNYEAQ. The CDR3 sequence: CASSAGVVGRNEQFF. For the CDR3, the DNA is TGTGCCAGCAGCGCAGGGGTAGTAGGTAGGAATGAGCAGTTCTTC.